This TCR beta chain was captured by sequencing in a study of blood T cell repertoires in COVID-19. Across the study: From the United States, Italy and Spain came samples of acute and convalescent COVID-19. T cells, B-cell-depleted T cells, or PBMCs provided the cDNA or gDNA that served as material.

The CDR3 is 13 residues long. V shed 2 bases and J shed 0 bases, with 4 bases lying between them. CDR1 is SGHNT, CDR2 YYREEE, per germline (reference sequence). Seattle cases were enrolled at active infection and followed longitudinally. In the source study's methods: Estimation of nucleated cell counts was performed using reference gene primer amplification. The table came from immunoSEQ multiplex PCR; TCRdb's copy has only in-frame clones and leaves some out. The V and J calls and clone size were taken over from that table, and D and trimming were inferred from the DNA. The table has about 45,000 clones, around nine tenths seen once.

V usage is TRBV5-4 and J usage is TRBJ2-3; no clear D. What was sequenced was peripheral blood. This TCR derives from a man aged 50 or older with COVID-19, enrolled during active disease. CDR3: CASSFPSTDTQYF. In DNA form, the CDR3 reads TGTGCCAGCAGCTTTCCTAGCACAGATACGCAGTATTTT.